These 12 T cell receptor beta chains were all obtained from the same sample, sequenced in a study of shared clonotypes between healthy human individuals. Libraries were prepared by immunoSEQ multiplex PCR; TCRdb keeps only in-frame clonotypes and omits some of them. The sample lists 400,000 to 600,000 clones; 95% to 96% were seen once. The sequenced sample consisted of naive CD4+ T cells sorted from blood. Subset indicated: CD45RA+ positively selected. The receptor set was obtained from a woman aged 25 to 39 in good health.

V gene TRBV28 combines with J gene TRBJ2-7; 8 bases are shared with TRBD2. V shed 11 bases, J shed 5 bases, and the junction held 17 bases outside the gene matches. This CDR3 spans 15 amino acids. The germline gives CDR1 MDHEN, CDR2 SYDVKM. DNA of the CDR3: TGTGCCGCGGCCAGCGGGAGTACTCCCGCCCACGAGCAGTACTTC. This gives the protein CAAASGSTPAHEQYF. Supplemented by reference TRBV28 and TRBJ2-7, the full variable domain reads DVKVTQSSRYLVKRTGEKVFLECVQDMDHENMFWYRQDPGLGLRLIYFSYDVKMKEKGDIPEGYSVSREKKERFSLILESASTNQTSMYLCAAASGSTPAHEQYFGPGTRLTVT.

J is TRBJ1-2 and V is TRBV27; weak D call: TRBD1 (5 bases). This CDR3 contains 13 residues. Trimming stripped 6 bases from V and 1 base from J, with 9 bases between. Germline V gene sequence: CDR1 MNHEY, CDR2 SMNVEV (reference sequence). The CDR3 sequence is CASRLTVNYGYTF. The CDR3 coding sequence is TGTGCCAGCAGACTGACAGTTAACTATGGCTACACCTTC.

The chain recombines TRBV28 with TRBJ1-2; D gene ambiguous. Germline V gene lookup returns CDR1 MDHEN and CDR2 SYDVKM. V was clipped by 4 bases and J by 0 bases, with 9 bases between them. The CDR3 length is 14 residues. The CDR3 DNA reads TGTGCCAGCAGTTCGACGGAGTCTAACTATGGCTACACCTTC. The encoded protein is CASSSTESNYGYTF.

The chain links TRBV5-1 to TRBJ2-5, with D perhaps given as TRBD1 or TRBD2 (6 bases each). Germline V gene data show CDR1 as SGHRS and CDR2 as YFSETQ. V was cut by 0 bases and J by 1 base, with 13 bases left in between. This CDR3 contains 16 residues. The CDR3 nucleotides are TGCGCCAGCAGCTTGGGGTCCGGGGGCCTCCAAGAGACCCAGTACTTC. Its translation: CASSLGSGGLQETQYF. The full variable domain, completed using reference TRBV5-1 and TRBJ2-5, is KAGVTQTPRYLIKTRGQQVTLSCSPISGHRSVSWYQQTPGQGLQFLFEYFSETQRNKGNFPGRFSGRQFSNSRSEMNVSTLELGDSALYLCASSLGSGGLQETQYFGPGTRLLVL.

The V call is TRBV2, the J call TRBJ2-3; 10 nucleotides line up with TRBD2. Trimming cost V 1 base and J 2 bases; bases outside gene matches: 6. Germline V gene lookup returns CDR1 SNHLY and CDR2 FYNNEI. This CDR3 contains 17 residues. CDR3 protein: CASSEGTAGGFTDTQYF. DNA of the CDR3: TGTGCCAGCAGTGAAGGAACAGCGGGAGGGTTCACAGATACGCAGTATTTT.

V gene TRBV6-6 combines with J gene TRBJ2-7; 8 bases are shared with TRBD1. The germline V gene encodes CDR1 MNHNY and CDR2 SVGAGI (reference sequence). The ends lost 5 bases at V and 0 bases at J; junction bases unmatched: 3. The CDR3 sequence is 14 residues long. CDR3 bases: TGTGCCAGCAGTGGAGGACAGGGCTCCTACGAGCAGTACTTC. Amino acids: CASSGGQGSYEQYF.

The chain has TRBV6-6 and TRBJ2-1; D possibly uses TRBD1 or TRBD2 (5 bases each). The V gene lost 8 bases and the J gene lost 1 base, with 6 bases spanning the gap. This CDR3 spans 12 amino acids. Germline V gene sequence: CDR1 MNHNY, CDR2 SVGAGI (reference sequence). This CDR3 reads CASGTSYNEQFF. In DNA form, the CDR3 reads TGTGCCAGCGGGACGTCCTACAATGAGCAGTTCTTC.

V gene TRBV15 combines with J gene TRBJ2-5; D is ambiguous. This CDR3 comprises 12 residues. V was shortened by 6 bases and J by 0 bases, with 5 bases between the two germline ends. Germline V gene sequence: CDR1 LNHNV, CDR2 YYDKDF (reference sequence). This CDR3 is CATRAYQETQYF. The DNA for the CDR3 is TGTGCCACCAGAGCGTACCAAGAGACCCAGTACTTC.

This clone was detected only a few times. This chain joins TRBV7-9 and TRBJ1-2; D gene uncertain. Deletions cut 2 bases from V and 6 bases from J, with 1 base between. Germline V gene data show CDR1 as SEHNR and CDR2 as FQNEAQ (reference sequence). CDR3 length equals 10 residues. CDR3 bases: TGTGCCAGCAGCTTAAATGGCTACACCTTC. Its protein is CASSLNGYTF.

The chain's CDR3 is CASLETGELFF. CDR3 nucleotides: TGTGCCAGTCTAGAGACCGGGGAGCTGTTTTTT. The chain recombines TRBV19 with TRBJ2-2; the D is unclear. This CDR3 comprises 11 residues. Per the germline V gene, CDR1 is LNHDA and CDR2 is SQIVND (reference sequence). V was shortened by 8 bases and J by 5 bases, with 6 bases between the two germline ends. Combining the CDR3 with reference TRBV19 and TRBJ2-2 gives the whole variable domain DGGITQSPKYLFRKEGQNVTLSCEQNLNHDAMYWYRQDPGQGLRLIYYSQIVNDFQKGDIAEGYSVSREKKESFPLTVTSAQKNPTAFYLCASLETGELFFGEGSRLTVL.

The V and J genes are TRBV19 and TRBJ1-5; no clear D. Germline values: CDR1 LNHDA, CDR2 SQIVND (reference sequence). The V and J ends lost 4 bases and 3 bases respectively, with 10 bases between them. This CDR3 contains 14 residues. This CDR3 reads CASSSQSDNQPQHF. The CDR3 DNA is TGTGCCAGTAGTAGCCAGAGCGACAATCAGCCCCAGCATTTT.

As DNA, the CDR3 is TGTGCCAGCAGCTCGGGCGGGATCCCCTACGAGCAGTACTTC. The encoded protein is CASSSGGIPYEQYF. This chain connects TRBV7-6 to TRBJ2-7, with D perhaps matching TRBD2 (6 bases). The CDR3 covers 14 residues. Trimming cost V 4 bases and J 2 bases, with 12 bases left between them. CDR1 and CDR2 from the germline V gene are SGHVS and FNYEAQ.